A selection of T cell receptor beta chains follows, all from one sample in a study of blood T cell repertoires in COVID-19. Profiling relied on immunoSEQ multiplex PCR, and the TCRdb table lists in-frame clones only, not all of them. The sample has roughly 120,000 clones; around nine tenths are singletons. The specimen sequenced was peripheral blood. These receptors all stem from a woman aged 70-85 years who had recovered from COVID-19. Both conserved end residues are part of each CDR3. A D gene is named only where the DNA matches it firmly. Expanded clones are given a class, and other clones once, few, many or no size at all.

D gene	V gene	J gene	clone size	CDR3 protein	CDR3 DNA
TRBD2	TRBV6-2/TRBV6-3	TRBJ2-5	once	CASSGTSGRMETQYF	TGTGCCAGCAGTGGGACTAGCGGGCGAATGGAGACCCAGTACTTC
TRBD1	TRBV6-6	TRBJ1-1	NA	CASIGQGAGGAEAFF	TGTGCCAGCATTGGACAGGGGGCAGGGGGGGCTGAAGCTTTCTTT
NA	TRBV5-4	TRBJ2-3	NA	CASSSRQASTDTQYF	TGTGCCAGCAGCTCCCGACAGGCAAGCACAGATACGCAGTATTTT
NA	TRBV6-5	TRBJ2-7	NA	CASSYYIGQGGEQYF	TGTGCCAGCAGTTACTATATCGGACAGGGAGGGGAGCAGTACTTC
TRBD2	TRBV7-2	TRBJ2-1	NA	CASSPAGGSGSYEQFF	TGTGCCAGCAGCCCGGCAGGAGGTAGCGGGAGCTATGAGCAGTTCTTC
NA	TRBV5-4	TRBJ1-2	NA	CASSLGGSGGYTF	TGTGCCAGCAGCTTGGGAGGGTCGGGTGGCTACACCTTC
TRBD1	TRBV7-2	TRBJ1-5	NA	CASSPPGQGARQPQHF	TGTGCCAGCAGCCCCCCGGGACAGGGGGCCAGGCAGCCCCAGCATTTT
TRBD2	TRBV7-3	TRBJ2-7	NA	CASSTWGGYEQYF	TGTGCCAGCAGCACATGGGGGGGTTACGAGCAGTACTTC
NA	TRBV5-1	TRBJ1-2	NA	CASSFDGGYGYTF	TGCGCCAGCAGCTTTGACGGAGGCTATGGCTACACCTTC
NA	TRBV12-3/TRBV12-4	TRBJ1-5	NA	CASRQGSNQPQHF	TGTGCCAGCAGACAGGGTAGCAATCAGCCCCAGCATTTT
TRBD1	TRBV9	TRBJ2-1	NA	CASSWDSSYNEQFF	TGTGCCAGCAGCTGGGACAGCTCCTACAATGAGCAGTTCTTC
TRBD1	TRBV7-6	TRBJ2-2	NA	CASSARGQGASGELFF	TGTGCCAGCAGCGCCCGGGGACAGGGGGCCTCCGGGGAGCTGTTTTTT
TRBD1	TRBV7-9	TRBJ1-5	few	CASSLGTGHQPQHF	TGTGCCAGCAGCTTGGGGACAGGGCATCAGCCCCAGCATTTT
NA	TRBV24-1	TRBJ2-5	NA	CATSDFGGQWGVEETQYF	TGTGCCACCAGTGATTTCGGGGGACAGTGGGGGGTCGAAGAGACCCAGTACTTC
NA	TRBV7-2	TRBJ2-3	once	CASSDTGWGDTQYF	TGTGCCAGCAGCGACACAGGGTGGGGGGATACGCAGTATTTT
TRBD2	TRBV4-3	TRBJ2-1	NA	CASSQDGGLAGAGDNEQFF	TGCGCCAGCAGCCAAGATGGGGGACTAGCGGGGGCTGGGGACAATGAGCAGTTCTTC
TRBD1	TRBV10-3	TRBJ2-2	NA	CAISGQATGELFF	TGTGCCATCTCGGGACAGGCCACCGGGGAGCTGTTTTTT
TRBD2	TRBV18	TRBJ2-4	NA	CASSLTGGENIQYF	TGTGCCAGCTCCCTCACTGGGGGGGAAAACATTCAGTACTTC
TRBD1	TRBV9	TRBJ2-2	NA	CASSWTGGLNTGELFF	TGTGCCAGCAGCTGGACAGGGGGCCTGAACACCGGGGAGCTGTTTTTT
TRBD1	TRBV6-5	TRBJ1-6	NA	CASRTGSLYNSPLHF	TGTGCCAGCAGGACAGGGTCCCTGTATAATTCACCCCTCCACTTT
NA	TRBV11-2	TRBJ2-7	few	CASSSGQFSYEQYF	TGTGCCAGCAGCTCCGGACAGTTCTCCTACGAGCAGTACTTC
TRBD2	TRBV7-2	TRBJ2-1	NA	CASSLLEGGTSQFF	TGTGCCAGCAGCTTATTAGAGGGAGGGACTTCGCAGTTCTTC
NA	TRBV11-3	TRBJ1-4	once	CASGGSDNEKLFF	TGTGCCAGCGGGGGCAGTGATAATGAAAAACTGTTTTTT
TRBD2	TRBV7-2	TRBJ2-3	few	CASSYGLGQTDTQYF	TGTGCCAGCAGCTACGGACTAGGTCAAACAGATACGCAGTATTTT
TRBD1	TRBV28	TRBJ1-5	once	CASQSTGGDRNQPQHF	TGTGCCAGCCAGTCGACAGGGGGCGATCGCAATCAGCCCCAGCATTTT
NA	TRBV6-5	TRBJ1-1	NA	CASKGLMNTEAFF	TGTGCCAGCAAGGGGCTTATGAACACTGAAGCTTTCTTT
NA	TRBV5-5	TRBJ1-3	NA	CASSFPGTDSGNTIYF	TGTGCCAGCAGCTTCCCAGGAACCGACTCTGGAAACACCATATATTTT
TRBD2	TRBV3-1/TRBV3-2	TRBJ2-7	NA	CASSGGTSGPYEQYF	TGTGCCAGCAGCGGCGGGACTAGCGGGCCCTACGAGCAGTACTTC
TRBD2	TRBV7-3	TRBJ2-3	NA	CASSRGLAVTDTQYF	TGTGCCAGCAGCCGGGGACTAGCGGTCACAGATACGCAGTATTTT
NA	TRBV24-1	TRBJ2-2	NA	CATGLGGNTGELFF	TGTGCCACCGGTTTGGGGGGGAACACCGGGGAGCTGTTTTTT
TRBD2	TRBV4-3	TRBJ2-1	once	CASSQSQLAGYYNEQFF	TGCGCCAGCAGCCAATCCCAACTAGCGGGATACTACAATGAGCAGTTCTTC
NA	TRBV19	TRBJ1-2	once	CASTRSREGYGYTF	TGTGCCAGTACCCGATCCAGGGAGGGCTATGGCTACACCTTC
NA	TRBV24-1	TRBJ2-2	NA	CATSDPTGFDGELFF	TGTGCCACCAGTGATCCCACAGGGTTCGACGGGGAGCTGTTTTTT
NA	TRBV2	TRBJ2-5	NA	CASSERSRGETQYF	TGTGCCAGCAGTGAGCGCTCCCGGGGGGAGACCCAGTACTTC
TRBD2	TRBV30	TRBJ2-3	NA	CAWNAGDTDTQYF	TGTGCCTGGAACGCGGGGGACACAGATACGCAGTATTTT
NA	TRBV9	TRBJ2-1	NA	CASSAGGLSYNEQFF	TGTGCCAGCAGCGCTGGGGGCCTTTCCTACAATGAGCAGTTCTTC
TRBD1	TRBV5-6	TRBJ2-7	NA	CASSQEVGTGTDEQYF	TGTGCCAGCAGCCAGGAGGTGGGGACAGGTACCGACGAGCAGTACTTC
TRBD1	TRBV5-1	TRBJ2-1	NA	CASAATGEQFF	TGCGCCAGTGCCGCGACAGGGGAGCAGTTCTTC
NA	TRBV11-1	TRBJ2-7	NA	CASSLYPGVDYEQYF	TGTGCCAGCAGCTTATATCCAGGGGTGGACTACGAGCAGTACTTC
TRBD1	TRBV5-5	TRBJ1-5	NA	CASSPTGGTQPQHF	TGTGCCAGCAGCCCCACAGGGGGCACTCAGCCCCAGCATTTT
TRBD2	TRBV19	TRBJ2-2	NA	CASSSRRLAGDTGELFF	TGTGCCAGTAGTAGCCGGCGACTAGCGGGAGACACCGGGGAGCTGTTTTTT
TRBD1	TRBV2	TRBJ1-2	NA	CASSLTGSGYGYTF	TGTGCCAGCAGCCTGACAGGGTCAGGCTATGGCTACACCTTC